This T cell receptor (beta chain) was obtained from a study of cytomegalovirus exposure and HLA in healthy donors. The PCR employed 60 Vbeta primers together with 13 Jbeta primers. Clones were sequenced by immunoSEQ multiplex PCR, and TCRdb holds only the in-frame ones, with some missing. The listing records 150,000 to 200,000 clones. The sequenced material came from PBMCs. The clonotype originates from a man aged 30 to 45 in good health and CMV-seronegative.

CDR3 sequence reads: CASSLALEFSYNEQFF. CDR3 sequence (DNA): TGTGCCAGCAGCTTAGCGCTGGAGTTTTCCTACAATGAGCAGTTCTTC. The gene calls are TRBV7-8 and TRBJ2-1; D unresolved. The V gene lost 0 bases and the J gene lost 1 base, with 10 bases spanning the gap. The CDR3 is 16 residues long. CDR1 SGHVS and CDR2 FQNEAQ come from the germline V gene.